The rows below give T cell receptor beta chains drawn from one sample of a study of blood T cells in healthy people across ages. TCRdb analysed the 5' RACE reads with MiXCR anew, one entry per CDR3 protein. This table holds some 1.8 million distinct CDR3 sequences, about two fifths found once. Specimen: blood. The receptors were gathered from a human donor in good health. CDR3s include the opening cysteine and the closing phenylalanine or tryptophan. The D gene is left open where the match is weak. The listing skips clone size in some rows; elsewhere it reads once, few, many or a size class.

. once TRBJ2-7 TRBV5-5 TGTGCCAGCAGCTTTCTAGCGATCGGGGGAGGGCAGTACTTC CASSFLAIGGGQYF
. . TRBJ2-6 TRBV7-2 TGTGCCAGCACACAGGCCTCTGGGGCCAACGTCCTGACTTTC CASTQASGANVLTF
. . TRBJ1-2 TRBV5-6 TGTGCCAGCAGCTTGGGACAGCGTAACTATGGCTACACCTTC CASSLGQRNYGYTF
. few TRBJ2-5 TRBV15 TGTGCCACCAGCAGAGATCGCCCGACTCTCGTCGAGACCCAGTACTTC CATSRDRPTLVETQYF
. . TRBJ2-1 TRBV20-1 TGCAGTGCTAGTAGCGTTGGAACAATCAGCTCCTTCAATGAGCAGTTCTTC CSASSVGTISSFNEQFF
. . TRBJ2-5 TRBV6-2/TRBV6-3 TGTGCCAGCAGTTATTTGGAGGCCCAGTACTTC CASSYLEAQYF
. . TRBJ1-6 TRBV13 TGTGCCAGCAGGGACCCTAGCGGAGGGAGCTCCTATAATTCACCCCTCCACTTT CASRDPSGGSSYNSPLHF
. few TRBJ2-1 TRBV2 TGTGCCAGCAGTGAAGAGCAGGGCAATGAGCAGTTCTTC CASSEEQGNEQFF
. few TRBJ2-5 TRBV5-1 TGCGCCAGCAGCTTGGCCCCAGGAGGAGAAGAGACCCAGTACTTC CASSLAPGGEETQYF
. . TRBJ1-2 TRBV7-2 TGTGCCAGCAGCCCTCTACAAGGGTTTCGGTACGGCTACACCTTC CASSPLQGFRYGYTF
. . TRBJ2-7 TRBV7-2 TGTGCCAGCAGCTTAGTCCTACAGAACTACGAGCAGTACTTC CASSLVLQNYEQYF
. . TRBJ1-2 TRBV24-1 TGTGCCACCAGTGATTTCGACAGCAAGTATGGCTACACCTTC CATSDFDSKYGYTF
. . TRBJ1-2 TRBV7-2 TGTGCCAGCAGCTTAGAAACAGGGAGGGGAGATGGCTACACCTTC CASSLETGRGDGYTF
. . TRBJ1-2 TRBV20-1 TGCAGTGCTAGAGGTGGAGGGAGGGCTAATGGCTACACCTTC CSARGGGRANGYTF
. . TRBJ2-5 TRBV20-1 TGCAGTGCTCCTCTATTTAGCCCTTCGGGAGAGACCCAGTACTTC CSAPLFSPSGETQYF
TRBD1 few TRBJ1-4 TRBV29-1 TGCAGCGCCTCGGGACAGGGTAATGAAAAACTGTTTTTT CSASGQGNEKLFF
. many TRBJ1-5 TRBV27 TGTGCCAGCAGTTTCACACCCTATAGCAATCAGCCCCAGCATTTT CASSFTPYSNQPQHF
. . TRBJ2-5 TRBV6-1 TGTGCCAGCAGTGAATCAGTTATCCAAGAGACCCAGTACTTC CASSESVIQETQYF
. . TRBJ2-3 TRBV20-1 TGCAGTGCTAGCGGGGGTTTAGATACGCAGTATTTT CSASGGLDTQYF
TRBD1 . TRBJ1-5 TRBV5-1 TGCGCCAGCAGCTTGGACCCAAACCCGGGACAGGGGAAGGATGGGCCCCAGCATTTT CASSLDPNPGQGKDGPQHF
. few TRBJ2-7 TRBV2 TGTGCCAGCAGGTCGACTAATTACTACGAGCAGTACTTC CASRSTNYYEQYF
. many TRBJ1-6 TRBV5-5 TGTGCCAGCAGCTTGTGGTGGTCCCCAGGTGATTCACCCCTCCACTTT CASSLWWSPGDSPLHF
TRBD1 . TRBJ2-7 TRBV2 TGTGCCACCTACGGGACAGGGGGTTACGAGCAGTACTTC CATYGTGGYEQYF
. . TRBJ2-1 TRBV7-8 TGTGCCAGCAGCTTAGAATTAAAGGAAGACAATGAGCAGTTCTTC CASSLELKEDNEQFF
. many TRBJ2-7 TRBV15 TGTGCCACCAGCAGAGATTCAGGCTACGAGCAGTACTTC CATSRDSGYEQYF
. . TRBJ1-2 TRBV6-5 TGTGCCAGCAGTTACTCGAGTCCAGGGGATAGCTACACCTTC CASSYSSPGDSYTF
. few TRBJ1-2 TRBV6-5 TGTGCCAGCAGTTACTTATTACAGGTCAGGTCGGGTGGCTACACCTTC CASSYLLQVRSGGYTF
TRBD1 . TRBJ1-2 TRBV20-1 TGCAGTGCTAGAGATAGGGGACAGGGGACGGGGGGCTACACCTTC CSARDRGQGTGGYTF
TRBD2 . TRBJ2-4 TRBV12-3/TRBV12-4 TGTGCCAGCAGCCCAAAATCAACCGGGACTAGCGGGGGGGCCCACGCGAACATTGAGCAGTACTTC CASSPKSTGTSGGAHANIEQYF
. . TRBJ1-1 TRBV6-1 TGTGCCATCCTAACAGGGTACAACACTGAAGCTTTCTTT CAILTGYNTEAFF
. . TRBJ2-1 TRBV6-2/TRBV6-3 TGTGCCAGCAGTTCCCCCCAGGACGGTTGGGGCTACAATGAGCAGTTCTTC CASSSPQDGWGYNEQFF
TRBD1 few TRBJ2-1 TRBV12-3/TRBV12-4 TGTGCCAGCAGCAGGACAGGGGCGGGTGAGCAGTTCTTC CASSRTGAGEQFF
TRBD1 . TRBJ2-7 TRBV3-1 TGTGCCAGCAGCCAAGACGGGACAGGGTACTTCGGGGAGCAGTACTTC CASSQDGTGYFGEQYF
. . TRBJ1-5 TRBV28 TGTGCCAGCATTCTAGGGGGGTGGAATCAGCCCCAGCATTTT CASILGGWNQPQHF
. . TRBJ2-6 TRBV12-1 TGTGCCAGCAGCCATACCAAGGGAGCCAGCGTCCTGACTTTC CASSHTKGASVLTF
. . TRBJ2-5 TRBV12-3/TRBV12-4 TGTGCCAGCAGTTTAAGTCCCCGGGGCAGGGAGTCGGGGGAGCAGTACTTC CASSLSPRGRESGEQYF
TRBD1 few TRBJ1-5 TRBV5-1 TGCGCCAGCAGCTTTGGGACAGGGGGCGATCAGCCCCAGCATTTT CASSFGTGGDQPQHF
. . TRBJ2-1 TRBV5-6 TGTGCCAGCAGCTTGGAATGGGCGAAGGGCGGGAACTACAATGAGCAGTTCTTC CASSLEWAKGGNYNEQFF
. . TRBJ2-4 TRBV4-2 TGTGCCAGCAGCCAAGAAGGGGGAAACATTCAGTACTTC CASSQEGGNIQYF
. . TRBJ1-2 TRBV12-3/TRBV12-4 TGTGCCAGCAGCCCTGTTGAGCACTATGGCTACACCTTC CASSPVEHYGYTF
. . TRBJ2-3 TRBV7-2 TGTGCCAGCAGCTTAGAAATACGCCCAGATACGCAGTATTTT CASSLEIRPDTQYF
. . TRBJ2-3 TRBV5-5 TGTGCCAGCAGCTTCGTCCTGGACACAGATACGCAGTATTTT CASSFVLDTDTQYF